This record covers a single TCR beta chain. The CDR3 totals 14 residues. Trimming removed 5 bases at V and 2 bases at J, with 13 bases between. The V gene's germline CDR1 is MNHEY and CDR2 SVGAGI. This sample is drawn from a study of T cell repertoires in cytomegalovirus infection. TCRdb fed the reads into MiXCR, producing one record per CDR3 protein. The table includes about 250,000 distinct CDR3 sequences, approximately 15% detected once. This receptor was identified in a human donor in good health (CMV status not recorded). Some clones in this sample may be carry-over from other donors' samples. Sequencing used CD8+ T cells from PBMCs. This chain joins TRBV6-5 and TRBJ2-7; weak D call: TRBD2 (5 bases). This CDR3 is CASSPGRAAYEQYF. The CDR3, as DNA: TGTGCCAGCAGTCCGGGAAGGGCAGCCTACGAGCAGTACTTC.